The present TCR beta chain was sequenced within a study of lymphopenia after photon versus proton radiotherapy. Clones were sequenced by immunoSEQ multiplex PCR, and TCRdb holds only the in-frame ones, with some missing. The table records 70,000 or so clones, roughly 88% of them present only once. The TCR originated in a woman in her seventies with pancreatic cancer. Sample: peripheral blood, taken from a patient treated with photon-based radiotherapy.

CDR3 residues: CASSCQDWTNYGYTF. As DNA, the CDR3 is TGTGCCAGCAGCTGTCAGGACTGGACTAACTATGGCTACACCTTC. This chain links TRBV7-3 with TRBJ1-2; no clear D. Germline V gives CDR1 SGHTA, CDR2 FQGTGA. V was clipped by 4 bases and J by 0 bases, with 12 bases between them. There are 15 residues in the CDR3.